The rows below give T cell receptor beta chains drawn from one sample of a study of control samples from healthy donors and cancer patients. Generated by immunoSEQ multiplex PCR, the TCRdb table keeps only in-frame clones and is missing some. The repertoire holds some 150,000 clones, more than 85% seen once, with roughly 3.2% in the top ten. The sequencing input was blood. All receptors come from a man under 40 in good health. Both conserved end residues are part of each CDR3. D genes are given only for firm matches. Some rows mark clone size as missing; the rest say once, few, many or name a class of expanded clone.

- | TRBJ2-7 | TRBV5-1 | - | CASSLVGGTYEQYF | TGCGCCAGCAGCTTGGTGGGGGGTACCTACGAGCAGTACTTC
- | TRBJ1-5 | TRBV30 | - | CAWSLSGNFNQPQHF | TGTGCCTGGAGTCTGTCGGGGAATTTCAATCAGCCCCAGCATTTT
- | TRBJ1-4 | TRBV28 | - | CASSFLGTGNEKLFF | TGTGCCAGCAGTTTTCTTGGGACCGGCAATGAAAAACTGTTTTTT
- | TRBJ1-1 | TRBV3-1/TRBV3-2 | - | CASSQVTQRKNTEAFF | TGTGCCAGCAGCCAAGTGACACAGCGAAAGAACACTGAAGCTTTCTTT
- | TRBJ1-1 | TRBV7-9 | - | CASSSDMNTEAFF | TGTGCCAGCAGCTCCGACATGAACACTGAAGCTTTCTTT
- | TRBJ1-1 | TRBV29-1 | - | CSVSRAGTEAFF | TGCAGCGTTTCTAGGGCGGGCACTGAAGCTTTCTTT
- | TRBJ1-2 | TRBV4-1 | - | CASSQVPLANYGYTF | TGCGCCAGCAGCCAAGTTCCGTTGGCTAACTATGGCTACACCTTC
- | TRBJ1-4 | TRBV2 | - | CASSGPNEKLFF | TGTGCCAGCAGTGGACCTAATGAAAAACTGTTTTTT
- | TRBJ1-1 | TRBV7-9 | - | CASSLQGAEAFF | TGTGCCAGCAGCCTACAGGGCGCTGAAGCTTTCTTT
few | TRBJ1-1 | TRBV28 | TRBD1 | CASRRGTGRHTEAFF | TGTGCCAGCAGACGGGGGACAGGGCGTCACACTGAAGCTTTCTTT
- | TRBJ2-7 | TRBV1 | - | CTSSQGTGEIEQYF | TGCACCAGCAGCCAGGGGACAGGGGAGATCGAGCAGTACTTC
- | TRBJ1-3 | TRBV9 | - | CASSVAGKVTGNTIYF | TGTGCCAGCAGCGTAGCAGGGAAAGTGACCGGAAACACCATATATTTT
few | TRBJ2-7 | TRBV5-6 | TRBD1 | CASSLGQGFYEQYF | TGTGCCAGCAGCTTGGGACAGGGGTTCTACGAGCAGTACTTC
- | TRBJ1-2 | TRBV6-5 | - | CASSYSNPLINYGYTF | TGTGCCAGCAGTTACTCGAATCCCCTAATTAACTATGGCTACACCTTC
once | TRBJ2-2 | TRBV11-1 | TRBD2 | CASSPGTSGNTGELFF | TGTGCCAGCAGCCCGGGGACTAGCGGGAACACCGGGGAGCTGTTTTTT
- | TRBJ2-1 | TRBV5-4 | TRBD2 | CASSQGTSGGNEQFF | TGTGCCAGCAGCCAAGGGACTAGCGGGGGCAATGAGCAGTTCTTC
- | TRBJ2-1 | TRBV7-6 | - | CASSPEALAIYNEQFF | TGTGCCAGCAGCCCCGAAGCCCTAGCGATCTACAATGAGCAGTTCTTC
- | TRBJ1-5 | TRBV5-1 | TRBD1 | CASSIGTGGYQPQHF | TGCGCCAGCAGCATCGGGACAGGGGGGTATCAGCCCCAGCATTTT
medium-sized | TRBJ2-7 | TRBV10-3 | - | CAISNTGSEQYF | TGTGCCATCAGTAACACAGGGTCCGAGCAGTACTTC
- | TRBJ1-5 | TRBV27 | - | CAAGAGSNQPQHF | TGTGCCGCGGGGGCAGGGTCGAATCAGCCCCAGCATTTT
- | TRBJ1-2 | TRBV7-8 | - | CASSLDGGANYGYTF | TGTGCCAGCAGCTTAGATGGGGGCGCGAACTATGGCTACACCTTC
- | TRBJ1-1 | TRBV7-7 | - | CASSQDLGTEAFF | TGTGCCAGCAGCCAAGACTTGGGCACTGAAGCTTTCTTT
- | TRBJ1-6 | TRBV7-3 | TRBD1 | CASSETGAGALHF | TGTGCCAGCAGCGAAACAGGGGCTGGGGCCCTCCACTTT
- | TRBJ2-1 | TRBV30 | - | CAWSASKGLPSYNEQFF | TGTGCCTGGAGTGCCTCCAAGGGGCTACCCTCCTACAATGAGCAGTTCTTC
- | TRBJ2-1 | TRBV10-3 | TRBD1 | CAISWQGAGNEQFF | TGTGCCATCAGCTGGCAGGGGGCGGGTAATGAGCAGTTCTTC
- | TRBJ1-2 | TRBV7-9 | TRBD1 | CASSLGTGGLDGYTF | TGTGCCAGCAGCTTGGGGACAGGGGGTCTCGATGGCTACACCTTC
- | TRBJ2-4 | TRBV25-1 | - | CASMSGLRPLTKNIQYF | TGTGCCAGCATGTCCGGTCTGCGTCCCCTAACCAAAAACATTCAGTACTTC
few | TRBJ2-7 | TRBV7-9 | - | CASSSRTDEQYF | TGTGCCAGCAGCTCTCGGACAGATGAGCAGTACTTC
- | TRBJ1-2 | TRBV2 | - | CASSDRQGVYGYTF | TGTGCCAGCAGTGATAGGCAGGGAGTGTATGGCTACACCTTC
- | TRBJ2-7 | TRBV14 | - | CASDSLRGWAYEQYF | TGTGCCAGTGACTCCCTGAGGGGGTGGGCCTACGAGCAGTACTTC
- | TRBJ2-2 | TRBV5-4 | - | CASSLPEAAGELFF | TGTGCCAGCAGCTTACCCGAAGCGGCCGGGGAGCTGTTTTTT
once | TRBJ2-1 | TRBV14 | - | CASSQDYEEQFF | TGTGCCAGCAGCCAAGACTACGAAGAGCAGTTCTTC
few | TRBJ1-5 | TRBV2 | - | CASSDRAGLSDQPQHF | TGTGCCAGCAGTGACCGGGCAGGTTTATCCGATCAGCCCCAGCATTTT
- | TRBJ1-5 | TRBV21-1 | - | CASSKDVSMIGYQPQHF | TGTGCCAGCAGCAAAGATGTATCGATGATAGGATATCAGCCCCAGCATTTT
- | TRBJ1-5 | TRBV5-1 | - | CASSLAGERNQPQHF | TGCGCCAGCAGCTTGGCGGGGGAACGAAATCAGCCCCAGCATTTT
- | TRBJ1-1 | TRBV19 | TRBD1 | CARGPGGLGEAFF | TGTGCCAGAGGACCAGGGGGCTTGGGTGAAGCTTTCTTT
- | TRBJ1-1 | TRBV28 | - | CASSPHGRNTEAFF | TGTGCCAGCAGTCCGCACGGGAGAAACACTGAAGCTTTCTTT
- | TRBJ1-1 | TRBV5-1 | - | CASSLDGFENTEAFF | TGCGCCAGCAGCTTGGACGGCTTTGAGAACACTGAAGCTTTCTTT
- | TRBJ1-1 | TRBV7-6 | - | CASSFRQQWDTEAFF | TGTGCCAGCAGCTTCAGACAGCAATGGGACACTGAAGCTTTCTTT
- | TRBJ2-3 | TRBV7-3 | - | CASSLIEGDTQYF | TGTGCCAGCAGCTTAATCGAAGGGGATACGCAGTATTTT
- | TRBJ1-3 | TRBV7-2 | - | CASSLTRGFRNTIYF | TGTGCCAGCAGCTTAACCCGGGGTTTCAGAAACACCATATATTTT
few | TRBJ1-4 | TRBV9 | - | CASGRGTHNEKLFF | TGTGCCAGCGGTCGTGGGACTCATAATGAAAAACTGTTTTTT
- | TRBJ1-2 | TRBV5-1 | - | CASSLVINDNYGYTF | TGCGCCAGCAGCTTGGTAATCAATGATAACTATGGCTACACCTTC
- | TRBJ1-1 | TRBV11-3 | - | CASSLDSAPGTEAFF | TGTGCCAGCAGCTTAGATTCAGCGCCGGGCACTGAAGCTTTCTTT
- | TRBJ1-3 | TRBV7-9 | - | CASSLSQATGNTIYF | TGTGCCAGCAGCTTATCACAGGCGACTGGAAACACCATATATTTT
- | TRBJ1-3 | TRBV6-6 | - | CASSYSSNTIYF | TGTGCCAGCAGTTACTCGAGTAACACCATATATTTT
- | TRBJ1-1 | TRBV4-1 | TRBD1 | CASSQLMTGVYTEAFF | TGCGCCAGCAGCCAATTAATGACAGGGGTTTACACTGAAGCTTTCTTT
- | TRBJ2-1 | TRBV29-1 | TRBD2 | CSVEGKLAGGFNEQFF | TGCAGCGTTGAAGGAAAATTAGCGGGGGGTTTCAATGAGCAGTTCTTC
- | TRBJ2-3 | TRBV6-4 | - | CASSAGPSDTQYF | TGTGCCAGCAGTGCGGGGCCCTCTGATACGCAGTATTTT
- | TRBJ2-2 | TRBV9 | TRBD1 | CASSPGTGHTGELFF | TGTGCCAGCAGCCCCGGGACAGGGCACACCGGGGAGCTGTTTTTT
- | TRBJ2-3 | TRBV5-1 | - | CASSLERKDTDTQYF | TGCGCCAGCAGCTTGGAACGGAAAGACACAGATACGCAGTATTTT
- | TRBJ2-3 | TRBV7-3 | - | CASSLHRDSHTDTQYF | TGTGCCAGCAGCCTCCACCGGGACTCCCACACAGATACGCAGTATTTT
once | TRBJ2-2 | TRBV7-3 | - | CASSLQGQGGSGELFF | TGTGCCAGCAGCTTACAAGGGCAGGGAGGTTCCGGGGAGCTGTTTTTT
- | TRBJ2-1 | TRBV6-5 | TRBD1 | CASRRGQGAGHEQFF | TGTGCCAGCAGACGAGGACAGGGGGCAGGGCATGAGCAGTTCTTC
- | TRBJ1-2 | TRBV14 | TRBD1 | CASSQRGQGAPTAYGYTF | TGTGCCAGCAGCCAGAGGGGACAGGGGGCCCCTACCGCCTATGGCTACACCTTC
- | TRBJ1-6 | TRBV3-1/TRBV3-2 | - | CASSQDRFTPLHF | TGTGCCAGCAGCCAAGATAGGTTTACACCCCTCCACTTT
- | TRBJ2-1 | TRBV5-1 | TRBD2 | CASSWTSGGLNEQFF | TGCGCCAGCAGCTGGACTAGCGGGGGGCTCAATGAGCAGTTCTTC